Reported below is one T cell receptor (beta chain). Its antigen is still unknown. Germline CDR1 ENHRY, CDR2 SYGVKD. V gave up 2 bases and J gave up 2 bases; unmatched junction bases: 8. The CDR3 is made up of 16 amino acids. This sample is part of a study of CD8 T cells in ankylosing spondylitis. Findings of the study overall: Characteristic, it appeared, of ankylosing spondylitis blood was a TCR beta motif of several highly homologous variants.

MiXCR, run by TCRdb on the 5' RACE reads, gives a single entry per CDR3 protein. Of some 340,000 distinct CDR3 sequences in the sample, roughly 14% are singletons; the top ten hold around 1%. This sequence joins TRBV10-3 and TRBJ2-5; the match to TRBD1 covers 7 bases. The sequenced sample consisted of blood, either unsorted or a sorted T cell fraction (not recorded which). The TCR sequence derives from a male donor with ankylosing spondylitis or in good health (not recorded which). The CDR3 reads CAISESGTAGQETQYF. The CDR3 DNA sequence: TGTGCCATCAGTGAGAGTGGGACAGCAGGTCAAGAGACCCAGTACTTC.